This paragraph reports one T cell receptor beta chain. The sample originates from a study of blood T cell repertoires in COVID-19. About the study: From the United States, Italy and Spain came samples of acute and convalescent COVID-19. The analysed material was cDNA or gDNA that came from T cells, B-cell-depleted T cells, or PBMCs.

Under the authors' procedure: By means of reference gene primer amplification, nucleated cell counts were estimated. The protocol was immunoSEQ multiplex PCR, while the TCRdb copy is restricted to in-frame clones and leaves out a portion. V, J and clone size derive from that table, while D and trimming were established from the DNA sequence. The sample carries approximately 75,000 clones, roughly 78% recorded once. The TCR sequence derives from a human donor in a cohort sampled during active COVID-19. The sequenced sample consisted of peripheral blood.

CDR3 amino acids: CASSQDLWDTKATEAFF. The DNA for the CDR3 is TGCGCCAGCAGCCAAGATCTTTGGGACACCAAGGCCACTGAAGCTTTCTTT. This sequence joins TRBV4-1 and TRBJ1-1, with D maybe TRBD1 (6 bases). Germline CDR1 and CDR2: MGHRA and YSYEKL. The CDR3 loop spans 17 amino acids. V dropped 0 bases and J dropped 4 bases, with 18 bases sitting between them.